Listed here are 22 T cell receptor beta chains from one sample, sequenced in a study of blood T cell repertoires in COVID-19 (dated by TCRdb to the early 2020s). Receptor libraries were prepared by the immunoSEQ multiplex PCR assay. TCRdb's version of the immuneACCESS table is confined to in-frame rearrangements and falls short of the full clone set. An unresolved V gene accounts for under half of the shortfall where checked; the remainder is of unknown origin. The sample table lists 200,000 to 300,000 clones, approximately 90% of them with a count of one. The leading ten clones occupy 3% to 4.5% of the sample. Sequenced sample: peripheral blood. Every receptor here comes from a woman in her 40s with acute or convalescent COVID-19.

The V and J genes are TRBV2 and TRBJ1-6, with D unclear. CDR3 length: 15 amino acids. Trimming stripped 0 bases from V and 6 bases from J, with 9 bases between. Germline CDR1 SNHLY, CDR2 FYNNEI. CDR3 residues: CASSEAGSGNSPLHF. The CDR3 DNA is TGTGCCAGCAGTGAAGCAGGGAGCGGTAATTCACCCCTCCACTTT.

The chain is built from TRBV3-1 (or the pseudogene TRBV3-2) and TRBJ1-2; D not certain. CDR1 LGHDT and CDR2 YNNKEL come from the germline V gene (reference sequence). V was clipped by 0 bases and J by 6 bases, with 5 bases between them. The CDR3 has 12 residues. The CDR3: CASSQDFNGYTF. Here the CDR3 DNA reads TGTGCCAGCAGCCAAGATTTCAATGGCTACACCTTC.

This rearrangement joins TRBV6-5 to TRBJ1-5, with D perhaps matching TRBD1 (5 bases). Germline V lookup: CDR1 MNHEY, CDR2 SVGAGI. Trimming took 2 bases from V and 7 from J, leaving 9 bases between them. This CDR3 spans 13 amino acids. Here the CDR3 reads CASSYGGVQPQHF. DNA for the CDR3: TGTGCCAGCAGTTACGGGGGGGTACAGCCCCAGCATTTT.

The CDR3 region has the DNA TGTGCCAGCAGCTTAAGGGCTAGCGGGGGGTACTACAATGAGCAGTTCTTC. Protein product: CASSLRASGGYYNEQFF. The rearrangement links TRBV7-3 to TRBJ2-1; 11 nucleotides line up with TRBD2. CDR3 size: 17 residues. The V gene's germline CDR1 is SGHTA and CDR2 FQGTGA. V trimming: 1 base; J trimming: 3 bases; junction bases outside the gene matches: 5.

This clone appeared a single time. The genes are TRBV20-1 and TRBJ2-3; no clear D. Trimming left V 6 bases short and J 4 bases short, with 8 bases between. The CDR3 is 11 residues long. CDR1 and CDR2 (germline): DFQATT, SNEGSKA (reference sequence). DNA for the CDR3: TGCAGTGCAGCGAGACCAGATACGCAGTATTTT. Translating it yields CSAARPDTQYF.

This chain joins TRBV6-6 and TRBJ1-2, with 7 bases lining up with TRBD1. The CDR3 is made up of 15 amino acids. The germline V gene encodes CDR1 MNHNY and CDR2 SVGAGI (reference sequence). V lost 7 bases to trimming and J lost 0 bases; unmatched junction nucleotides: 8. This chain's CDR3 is CASKGDSLSNYGYTF. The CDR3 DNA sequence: TGTGCCAGCAAAGGGGACAGCCTTTCTAACTATGGCTACACCTTC.

The CDR3 is CASRTEVDGYTF. The CDR3 DNA reads TGTGCCAGCAGGACCGAGGTCGATGGCTACACCTTC. The chain combines TRBV12-3 or TRBV12-4 with TRBJ1-2; D gene uncertain. Between the trimmed V and J ends, which lost 6 bases and 6 bases, there was a span of 11 bases. This CDR3 has 12 residues.

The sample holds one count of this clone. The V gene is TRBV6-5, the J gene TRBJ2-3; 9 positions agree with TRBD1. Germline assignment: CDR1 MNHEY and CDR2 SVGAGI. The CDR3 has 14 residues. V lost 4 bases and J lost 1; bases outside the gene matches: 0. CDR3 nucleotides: TGTGCCAGCAGTTGGGACAGGGGCACAGATACGCAGTATTTT. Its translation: CASSWDRGTDTQYF.

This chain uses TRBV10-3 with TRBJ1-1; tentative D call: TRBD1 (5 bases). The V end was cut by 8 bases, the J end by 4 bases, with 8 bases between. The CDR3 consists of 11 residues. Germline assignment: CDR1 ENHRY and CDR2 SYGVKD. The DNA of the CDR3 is TGTGCCATCCTTAGGGGCACTGAAGCTTTCTTT. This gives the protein CAILRGTEAFF.

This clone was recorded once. CDR3 in DNA: TGTGCCAGCAGCCAGGGCGGTCTAGCGGGACAAGAGACCCAGTACTTC. Translation: CASSQGGLAGQETQYF. The J gene is TRBJ2-5, the V gene TRBV9, with 9 nucleotides matching TRBD2. Germline trimming cut 4 bases from V and 2 bases from J; bases unmatched to any gene: 9. Germline loops: CDR1 SGDLS, CDR2 YYNGEE. The CDR3 runs to 16 residues.

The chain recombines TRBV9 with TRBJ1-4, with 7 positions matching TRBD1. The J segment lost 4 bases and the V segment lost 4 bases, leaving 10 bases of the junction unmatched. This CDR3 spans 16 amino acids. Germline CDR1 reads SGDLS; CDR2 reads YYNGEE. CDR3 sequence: CASSLNTGTVNEKLFF. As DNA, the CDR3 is TGTGCCAGCAGCCTTAATACCGGGACAGTTAATGAAAAACTGTTTTTT. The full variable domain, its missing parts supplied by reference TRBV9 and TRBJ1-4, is DSGVTQTPKHLITATGQRVTLRCSPRSGDLSVYWYQQSLDQGLQFLIQYYNGEERAKGNILERFSAQQFPDLHSELNLSSLELGDSALYFCASSLNTGTVNEKLFFGSGTQLSVL.

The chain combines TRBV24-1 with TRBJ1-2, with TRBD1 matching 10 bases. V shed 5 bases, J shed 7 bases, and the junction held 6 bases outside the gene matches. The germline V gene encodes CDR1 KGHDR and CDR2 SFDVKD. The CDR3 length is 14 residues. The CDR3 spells CATSALGQGGGYTF. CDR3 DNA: TGTGCCACCAGTGCCCTCGGACAGGGGGGTGGCTACACCTTC.

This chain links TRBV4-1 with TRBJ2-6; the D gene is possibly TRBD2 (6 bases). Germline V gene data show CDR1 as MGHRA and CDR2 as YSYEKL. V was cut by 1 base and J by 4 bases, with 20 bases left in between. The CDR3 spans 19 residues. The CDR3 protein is CASSQVGGAGLRGANVLTF. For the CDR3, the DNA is TGCGCCAGCAGCCAAGTAGGAGGGGCAGGTCTTAGAGGGGCCAACGTCCTGACTTTC.

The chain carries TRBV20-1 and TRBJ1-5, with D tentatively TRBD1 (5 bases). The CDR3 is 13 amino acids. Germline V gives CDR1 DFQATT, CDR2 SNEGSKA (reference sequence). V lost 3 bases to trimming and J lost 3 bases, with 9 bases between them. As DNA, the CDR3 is TGCAGTGCTAGTCAAGGGGTCAATCAGCCCCAGCATTTT. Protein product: CSASQGVNQPQHF.

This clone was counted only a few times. CDR3 sequence (DNA): TGTGCCAGCAGTGACGCGGGGGCCGCGAGGGGCTACACCTTC. It codes for CASSDAGAARGYTF. V is TRBV6-4 and J is TRBJ1-2; possible D gene TRBD1, 6 bases. The CDR3 covers 14 residues. Germline lookup yields CDR1 MRHNA and CDR2 SNTAGT. Between the trimmed V and J ends, which lost 2 bases and 8 bases, there was a span of 15 bases.

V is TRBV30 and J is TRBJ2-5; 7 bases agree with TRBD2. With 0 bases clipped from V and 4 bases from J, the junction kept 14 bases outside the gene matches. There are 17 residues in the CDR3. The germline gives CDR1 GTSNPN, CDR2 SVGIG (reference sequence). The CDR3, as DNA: TGTGCCTGGAGTGTACGACTCCGACCACCGGGAGGAGAGACCCAGTACTTC. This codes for CAWSVRLRPPGGETQYF. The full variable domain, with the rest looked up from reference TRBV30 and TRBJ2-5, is SQTIHQWPATLVQPVGSPLSLECTVEGTSNPNLYWYRQAAGRGLQLLFYSVGIGQISSEVPQNLSASRPQDRQFILSSKKLLLSDSGFYLCAWSVRLRPPGGETQYFGPGTRLLVL.

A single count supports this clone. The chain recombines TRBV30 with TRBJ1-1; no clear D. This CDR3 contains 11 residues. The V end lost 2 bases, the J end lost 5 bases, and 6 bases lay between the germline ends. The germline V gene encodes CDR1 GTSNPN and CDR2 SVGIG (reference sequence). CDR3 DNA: TGTGCCTGGAGTTCGAGGACTGAAGCTTTCTTT. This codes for CAWSSRTEAFF. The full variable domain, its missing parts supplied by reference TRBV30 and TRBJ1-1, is SQTIHQWPATLVQPVGSPLSLECTVEGTSNPNLYWYRQAAGRGLQLLFYSVGIGQISSEVPQNLSASRPQDRQFILSSKKLLLSDSGFYLCAWSSRTEAFFGQGTRLTVV.

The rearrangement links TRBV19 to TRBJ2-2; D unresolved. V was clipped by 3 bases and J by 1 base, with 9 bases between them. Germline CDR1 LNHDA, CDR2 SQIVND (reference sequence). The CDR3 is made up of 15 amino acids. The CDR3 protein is CASSMSGQNTGELFF. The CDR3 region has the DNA TGTGCCAGTAGTATGTCTGGGCAGAACACCGGGGAGCTGTTTTTT.

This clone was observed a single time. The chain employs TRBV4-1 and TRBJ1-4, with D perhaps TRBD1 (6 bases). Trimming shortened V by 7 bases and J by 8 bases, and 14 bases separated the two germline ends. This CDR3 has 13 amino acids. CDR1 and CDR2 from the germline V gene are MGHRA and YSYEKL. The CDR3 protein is CASTGQGREKLFF. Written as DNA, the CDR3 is TGCGCCAGCACTGGGCAGGGGCGGGAAAAACTGTTTTTT.

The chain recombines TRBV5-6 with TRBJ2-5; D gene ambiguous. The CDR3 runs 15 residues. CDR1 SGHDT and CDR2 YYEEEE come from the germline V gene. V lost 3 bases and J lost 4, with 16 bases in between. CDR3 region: CASSSGGTVLETQYF. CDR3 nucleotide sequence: TGTGCCAGCAGCTCGGGTGGTACGGTTTTAGAGACCCAGTACTTC.

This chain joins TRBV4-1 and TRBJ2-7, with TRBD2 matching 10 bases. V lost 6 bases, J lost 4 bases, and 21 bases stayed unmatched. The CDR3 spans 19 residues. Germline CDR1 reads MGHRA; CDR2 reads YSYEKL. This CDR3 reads CASSLRWERGGPPPYEQYV. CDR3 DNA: TGCGCCAGCAGTCTAAGGTGGGAGCGGGGGGGCCCCCCTCCTTACGAGCAGTACGTC.

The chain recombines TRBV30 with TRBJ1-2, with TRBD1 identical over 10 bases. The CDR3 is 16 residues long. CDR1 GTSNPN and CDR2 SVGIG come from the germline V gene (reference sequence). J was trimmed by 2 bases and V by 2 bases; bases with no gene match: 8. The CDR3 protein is CAWSWTGGTTNYGYTF. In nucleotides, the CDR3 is TGTGCCTGGAGTTGGACAGGGGGAACCACAAACTATGGCTACACCTTC.